The present entry profiles one TCR beta chain with its context. Antigen: not known. V lost 0 bases to trimming and J lost 4 bases, with 16 bases between them. This CDR3 region has 17 residues. From germline, CDR1 is SGHAT and CDR2 FQNNGV. The data were taken from a study of cytomegalovirus exposure and HLA in healthy donors. The PCR employed 60 Vbeta primers together with 13 Jbeta primers. Clones were sequenced by immunoSEQ multiplex PCR, and TCRdb holds only the in-frame ones, with some missing. This sample carries about 140,000 clones, 84% of them seen once, and the ten largest clones take 2% to 2.5%. Overall study findings and caveats: Prior analysis indicated that the majority of TCR beta V segments exhibited productivity approximately 90% or approximately 30% of the time. Association of a missense DCLRE1C variant with TCR beta V- and J-gene trimming was reported in a later analysis.

The rearrangement uses TRBV11-2 and TRBJ1-5; a weak D match, TRBD1 (6 bases). The sequenced sample consisted of PBMCs. This sequence was found in a boy aged 2-9 years in good health and CMV-seronegative. CDR3 nucleotide sequence: TGTGCCAGCAGCTTAGATGGACAGCTAGTAGGGAATCAGCCCCAGCATTTT. Protein product: CASSLDGQLVGNQPQHF. The whole variable domain, remainder taken from reference TRBV11-2 and TRBJ1-5, is EAGVAQSPRYKIIEKRQSVAFWCNPISGHATLYWYQQILGQGPKLLIQFQNNGVVDDSQLPKDRFSAERLKGVDSTLKIQPAKLEDSAVYLCASSLDGQLVGNQPQHFGDGTRLSIL.